Below, 30 T cell receptor beta chains from the same sample are listed, as sequenced in a study of OX40 agonist ivuxolimab in advanced cancers. Assay: immunoSEQ multiplex PCR; the TCRdb copy retains only in-frame clones and omits some. Altogether tens of thousands of clones are present, 93% being singletons, with the ten largest covering 5.5% to 7%. Sequences were derived from CD4+ or CD8+ T cells sorted from blood, sampled in a trial of the OX40 agonist ivuxolimab. All receptors come from an adult with an advanced solid tumor such as melanoma, head and neck, liver or kidney cancer.

This chain links TRBV19 with TRBJ1-1; perhaps TRBD1 as D (5 bases). This CDR3 is built from 14 residues. Germline CDR1 and CDR2: LNHDA and SQIVND (reference sequence). The ends were cut back, 3 bases at V and 5 bases at J, with 13 bases in the middle. The CDR3 protein is CASSIGGFGTEAFF. CDR3 coding DNA: TGTGCCAGTAGTATTGGGGGGTTTGGGACTGAAGCTTTCTTT.

The genes are TRBV27 and TRBJ2-2, with unresolved D. The CDR3 is 12 residues long. Trimming took off 5 bases at V and 6 bases at J, with 7 bases between the two ends. Germline loops: CDR1 MNHEY, CDR2 SMNVEV (reference sequence). The CDR3 protein is CASSQGPGELFF. As DNA, the CDR3 is TGTGCCAGCAGTCAAGGGCCCGGGGAGCTGTTTTTT.

The chain recombines TRBV6-5 with TRBJ1-1; 12 positions match TRBD1. CDR3 length: 15 amino acids. Germline V gene data show CDR1 as MNHEY and CDR2 as SVGAGI. Trimming took 10 bases from V and 0 from J; bases not matched to a gene: 6. The CDR3 sequence: CATGTGGVLNTEAFF. The CDR3 DNA follows: TGTGCCACCGGGACAGGGGGCGTTTTGAACACTGAAGCTTTCTTT.

The chain combines TRBV14 with TRBJ2-7; D remains unclear. Germline CDR1 reads SGHDN; CDR2 reads FVKESK. This CDR3 has 14 amino acids. Trimming pared 3 bases from V and 4 bases from J, leaving 13 bases between. DNA of the CDR3: TGTGCCAGCAGCCATTACGACTCGAAATACGAGCAGTACTTC. It codes for CASSHYDSKYEQYF.

As concerns this clone: Germline and junction disagree at one end, which may indicate a read error. Distinct nucleotide sequences in the sample also encode this CDR3. The chain uses TRBV7-7 and TRBJ2-5; 12 bases line up with TRBD2. The CDR3 consists of 15 residues. Germline V lookup: CDR1 SSHAT, CDR2 FNYEAQ (reference sequence). CDR3 DNA sequence: TGTGCCAGCAGCACGGGACTAGCGGGCGCTGAGACTCAGTACTTC. Amino acids: CASSTGLAGAETQYF.

This clone was picked up a small number of times. The chain links TRBV28 to TRBJ1-6; possible D gene TRBD1, 6 bases. The V end lost 6 bases, the J end lost 3 bases, and 9 bases lay between the germline ends. The CDR3 is made up of 14 amino acids. CDR1 and CDR2 from the germline V gene are MDHEN and SYDVKM. CDR3 residues: CASSPDSYNSPLHF. The CDR3 DNA is TGTGCCAGCAGCCCGGACAGCTATAATTCACCCCTCCACTTT.

The gene calls are TRBV4-1 and TRBJ2-5; 7 bases are shared with TRBD2. V dropped 0 bases and J dropped 7; count of bases not matched to a gene: 17. Looked up from germline, CDR1 is MGHRA and CDR2 is YSYEKL. The CDR3 has 18 residues. The CDR3 protein is CASSQEDLASGSLGTQYF. The CDR3 DNA sequence: TGCGCCAGCAGCCAAGAGGATTTGGCTAGCGGTTCCCTGGGGACCCAGTACTTC.

The chain recombines TRBV5-4 with TRBJ1-5; D uncertain. CDR1 is SGHNT and CDR2 is YYREEE in the germline V gene (reference sequence). V lost 0 bases and J 4 bases, leaving 11 bases between the germline ends. The CDR3 is 15 amino acids. DNA of the CDR3: TGTGCCAGCAGCTTGGGGCCGGGGAGTAATCAGCCCCAGCATTTT. It yields the protein CASSLGPGSNQPQHF.

The gene calls are TRBV7-8 and TRBJ1-1; D is unresolved. The germline CDR1 and CDR2 sequences are SGHVS and FQNEAQ. Trimming cost V 1 base and J 4 bases, with 7 bases left between them. There are 13 residues in the CDR3. The CDR3: CASSLGGPTEAFF. The DNA of the CDR3 is TGTGCCAGCAGCTTAGGGGGTCCCACTGAAGCTTTCTTT.

The CDR3 DNA sequence: TGTGCCTGGAGTGTAGGGTGGAATGAGCAGTTCTTC. It is translated as CAWSVGWNEQFF. This chain uses TRBV30 with TRBJ2-1; D is unclear. Trimming removed 0 bases at V and 7 bases at J, with 7 bases between. The germline gives CDR1 GTSNPN, CDR2 SVGIG (reference sequence). This CDR3 region has 12 residues.

This chain uses TRBV4-1 with TRBJ1-2; tentatively, D is TRBD1 (6 bases). Per germline, CDR1 MGHRA and CDR2 YSYEKL. The CDR3 is made up of 14 amino acids. V was trimmed by 7 bases and J by 2 bases, leaving 14 bases between them. The CDR3 nucleotides read TGCGCCAGCACACAAGGGGGGGCCAACTATGGCTACACCTTC. It yields the protein CASTQGGANYGYTF.

The chain carries TRBV2 and TRBJ1-1; D unresolved. V was shortened by 4 bases and J by 2 bases, with 11 bases between the two germline ends. The CDR3 spans 14 residues. Germline lookup yields CDR1 SNHLY and CDR2 FYNNEI. CDR3 sequence: CASSVYRLNTEAFF. In nucleotides, the CDR3 is TGTGCCAGCAGTGTGTACAGACTAAACACTGAAGCTTTCTTT.

The V call is TRBV19, the J call TRBJ2-1; 7 bases map to TRBD1. V shed 4 bases, J shed 4 bases, and the junction held 7 bases outside the gene matches. This CDR3 spans 15 amino acids. The germline CDR1 and CDR2 sequences are LNHDA and SQIVND (reference sequence). CDR3 amino acids: CASSTTGEVYNEQFF. The CDR3 DNA reads as TGTGCCAGTAGTACTACAGGGGAAGTGTACAATGAGCAGTTCTTC.

The chain employs TRBV5-1 and TRBJ2-1, with D possibly being TRBD1 or TRBD2 (6 bases each). The ends were cut back, 1 base at V and 5 bases at J, with 13 bases in the middle. CDR3 size: 15 residues. From germline, CDR1 is SGHRS and CDR2 YFSETQ. The CDR3 coding sequence is TGCGCCAGCAGCTTGAACGGGGGCGCAGACAATGAGCAGTTCTTC. Protein product: CASSLNGGADNEQFF.

The chain has TRBV12-5 and TRBJ2-5, with D perhaps matching TRBD2 (5 bases). The germline V gene encodes CDR1 LGHNT and CDR2 FRNRAP. The CDR3 totals 13 residues. The V end lost 5 bases, the J end lost 2 bases, and 9 bases lay between the germline ends. CDR3 in DNA: TGTGCTAGTGGTGAGGGTAAACAAGAGACCCAGTACTTC. This encodes CASGEGKQETQYF.

The chain recombines TRBV5-3 with TRBJ2-7; D unresolved. TRBV5-3 counts as an open reading frame of uncertain function. CDR3 length: 10 amino acids. V was trimmed by 6 bases and J by 3 bases, leaving 4 bases between them. Here the CDR3 DNA reads TGTGCCAGAACCATCTACGAGCAGTACTTC. Translating gives CARTIYEQYF.

The V gene is TRBV27, the J gene TRBJ1-5; D uncertain. The CDR3 has 13 residues. Per germline, CDR1 MNHEY and CDR2 SMNVEV (reference sequence). V shed 6 bases and J shed 0 bases, with 6 bases lying between them. The CDR3 protein is CASSVSSNQPQHF. DNA of the CDR3: TGTGCCAGCAGCGTTAGTAGCAATCAGCCCCAGCATTTT.

This clone occurred a few times. The CDR3 DNA is TGTGCCAGGGGAGAAGAAAACACCGGGGAGCTGTTTTTT. This gives the protein CARGEENTGELFF. V gene TRBV2 combines with J gene TRBJ2-2; D may be TRBD2 (5 bases). This CDR3 has 13 residues. Germline V gives CDR1 SNHLY, CDR2 FYNNEI. The germline V and J ends were trimmed by 9 bases and 2 bases, with 10 bases remaining between them.

J is TRBJ1-1 and V is TRBV15; the D gene is possibly TRBD1 (5 bases). This CDR3 is built from 20 residues. V was trimmed by 2 bases and J by 0 bases, leaving 25 bases between them. The germline V gene encodes CDR1 LNHNV and CDR2 YYDKDF (reference sequence). CDR3 sequence: CATSRRITGANRNVNTEAFF. The CDR3 DNA reads TGTGCCACCAGCAGACGGATAACCGGGGCTAACAGGAACGTGAACACTGAAGCTTTCTTT.

The chain has TRBV4-1 and TRBJ1-6; a weak D match, TRBD1 (5 bases). This CDR3 has 14 residues. The V end lost 1 base, the J end lost 11 bases, and 12 bases lay between the germline ends. Germline assignment: CDR1 MGHRA and CDR2 YSYEKL. CDR3 protein: CASSQVSGNPPLHF. In nucleotides, the CDR3 is TGCGCCAGCAGCCAAGTGTCAGGGAATCCACCCCTCCACTTT.

V gene TRBV5-1 combines with J gene TRBJ1-2; maybe TRBD1 (6 bases). This CDR3 has 11 amino acids. The ends were cut back, 4 bases at V and 10 bases at J, with 11 bases in the middle. Germline V gene data show CDR1 as SGHRS and CDR2 as YFSETQ. The CDR3 here is CASSQDSYYTF. CDR3 coding DNA: TGCGCCAGCAGCCAGGACAGCTACTACACCTTC.

This clone is large by share. The gene calls are TRBV18 and TRBJ1-2, with D perhaps TRBD1 (5 bases). Germline V gene lookup returns CDR1 KGHSH and CDR2 LQKENI. CDR3 size: 15 residues. Trimming shortened V by 0 bases and J by 4 bases, and 12 bases separated the two germline ends. DNA for the CDR3: TGTGCCAGCTCACCACCGGAGACAGTGCCCTATGGCTACACCTTC. Translated, it gives CASSPPETVPYGYTF.

The rearrangement uses TRBV6-5 and TRBJ2-3, with D perhaps TRBD1 or TRBD2 (7 bases each). The V end lost 5 bases, the J end lost 2 bases, and 14 bases lay between the germline ends. The CDR3 is 15 amino acids. Per germline, CDR1 MNHEY and CDR2 SVGAGI. The CDR3 spells CASSHQGGATDTQYF. The CDR3 nucleotides are TGTGCCAGCAGTCACCAGGGGGGGGCCACAGATACGCAGTATTTT.

This rearrangement joins TRBV6-5 to TRBJ2-1, with D possibly being TRBD2 (6 bases). The CDR3 has 12 amino acids. Germline assignment: CDR1 MNHEY and CDR2 SVGAGI. Trimming took 9 bases from V and 4 from J, leaving 10 bases between them. The CDR3 DNA is TGTGCCAGTATGGAGGGTTACAATGAGCAGTTCTTC. Its translation is CASMEGYNEQFF.

The chain employs TRBV5-1 and TRBJ2-1, with D possibly TRBD2 on 5 matching bases. The germline V gene encodes CDR1 SGHRS and CDR2 YFSETQ. The CDR3 has 14 amino acids. The V end was cut by 7 bases, the J end by 4 bases, with 15 bases between. CDR3 protein: CASFGGRAYNEQFF. The CDR3 coding sequence is TGCGCCAGCTTCGGCGGGCGGGCGTACAATGAGCAGTTCTTC. Full variable domain (missing parts from reference TRBV5-1 and TRBJ2-1): KAGVTQTPRYLIKTRGQQVTLSCSPISGHRSVSWYQQTPGQGLQFLFEYFSETQRNKGNFPGRFSGRQFSNSRSEMNVSTLELGDSALYLCASFGGRAYNEQFFGPGTRLTVL.

The V and J genes are TRBV27 and TRBJ2-2; D is ambiguous. V was trimmed by 2 bases and J by 5 bases, leaving 6 bases between them. The CDR3 has 13 residues. Germline V gene sequence: CDR1 MNHEY, CDR2 SMNVEV (reference sequence). Here the CDR3 DNA reads TGTGCCAGCAGTTTAGGCCGGACCGGGGAGCTGTTTTTT. Its protein product is CASSLGRTGELFF.

The rearrangement links TRBV4-1 to TRBJ1-3; possibly TRBD1 for D (6 bases). Germline V gene sequence: CDR1 MGHRA, CDR2 YSYEKL. CDR3 length: 15 residues. With 4 bases removed from V and 4 bases from J, the gap between germline ends came to 14 bases. CDR3 amino acids: CASSPEGDLGNTIYF. CDR3 DNA: TGCGCCAGCAGCCCCGAGGGGGACCTGGGAAACACCATATATTTT.

The chain joins TRBV11-2 to TRBJ1-5, with no clear D. The CDR3 length is 14 residues. Trimming shortened V by 3 bases and J by 0 bases, and 6 bases separated the two germline ends. CDR1 is SGHAT and CDR2 is FQNNGV in the germline V gene. For the CDR3, the DNA is TGTGCCAGCAGCTTGTTAGGTAGCAATCAGCCCCAGCATTTT. Protein sequence: CASSLLGSNQPQHF.

This sequence joins TRBV28 and TRBJ1-2; no firm D call. The V and J ends lost 9 bases and 5 bases respectively, with 10 bases between them. Germline-derived CDR1 and CDR2 are MDHEN and SYDVKM. The CDR3 runs 11 residues. The CDR3 spells CASNPWYGYTF. In DNA form, the CDR3 reads TGTGCCAGTAACCCGTGGTATGGCTACACCTTC.

This clone was recorded only once. The chain combines TRBV27 with TRBJ2-3; tentative D call: TRBD2 (6 bases). There are 15 residues in the CDR3. V was pared by 1 base and J by 1 base, with 9 bases between. Germline values: CDR1 MNHEY, CDR2 SMNVEV (reference sequence). The CDR3 reads CASSLLPSGTDTQYF. The CDR3 DNA reads as TGTGCCAGCAGTTTATTACCTAGCGGCACAGATACGCAGTATTTT.